A single sample gave rise to the 7 T cell receptor beta chains below, sequenced in a study of T cells expressing NK-cell markers. TCRdb reprocessed the 5' RACE reads and reports one entry per CDR3 protein, with no DNA. The sample table includes roughly 390,000 distinct CDR3 sequences. Sequenced: blood T cells: a sorted CD56 or NKG2C T cell subset, CD4+ or CD8+ T cells, or bulk PBMC T cells (not recorded which). The receptors were sampled from a man aged 18 to 69 in good health.

The V and J genes are TRBV5-1 and TRBJ2-3; checking the TCRdb D call of TRBD1 is not possible without DNA. CDR1 and CDR2 from the germline V gene are SGHRS and YFSETQ. The CDR3 runs to 18 residues. Here the CDR3 reads CASSSSPVRTGSTDTQYF.

The chain joins TRBV4-2 to TRBJ2-7. CDR1 is LGHNA, CDR2 YNFKEQ, per germline. The CDR3 extends over 13 amino acids. Here the CDR3 reads CASSRETFYEQYF.

This chain links TRBV2 with TRBJ1-1; without DNA, the TCRdb call of TRBD1 cannot be checked. The germline CDR1 and CDR2 sequences are SNHLY and FYNNEI. The CDR3 contains 15 residues. This chain's CDR3 is CASSEGDREGTEAFF. The full variable domain, completed using reference TRBV2 and TRBJ1-1, is EPEVTQTPSHQVTQMGQEVILRCVPISNHLYFYWYRQILGQKVEFLVSFYNNEISEKSEIFDDQFSVERPDGSNFTLKIRSTKLEDSAMYFCASSEGDREGTEAFFGQGTRLTVV.

The chain is built from TRBV29-1 and TRBJ2-3; no DNA is available, so the TRBD1 call from TCRdb remains unchecked. Per the germline V gene, CDR1 is SQVTM and CDR2 is ANQGSEA. CDR3 length: 13 residues. This CDR3 reads CSVETGGRNTQYF.

This chain joins TRBV19 and TRBJ2-6; TCRdb returns TRBD1, unconfirmable since there is no DNA. CDR1 and CDR2 (germline): LNHDA, SQIVND (reference sequence). This CDR3 comprises 18 residues. CDR3 sequence: CASSILAGVNSGANVLTF.

This chain joins TRBV12-3 or TRBV12-4 and TRBJ2-1; the D call of TRBD2 rests on TCRdb alone, since no DNA is present to check it. The CDR3 is 21 residues long. The CDR3: CASSLGAGKRERDSHYNEQFF.

The chain couples TRBV7-2 to TRBJ2-2; the D call from TCRdb, TRBD1, cannot be confirmed without DNA. This CDR3 has 16 residues. Germline-derived CDR1 and CDR2 are SGHTA and FQGNSA. CDR3 region: CATPEPQGSYTGELFF.